The T cell receptor beta chain under discussion was sequenced for a study of graft-versus-host responses after intestinal transplantation. At the level of the study: Multivisceral, liver-intestinal, or isolated intestinal grafts went to recipients. Uniformly, recipients were administered anti-thymocyte globulin induction with subsequent tacrolimus and steroids for around three years. Findings of the study overall: Early post-transplant HvG declines tracked with peak circulating GvH clone levels. Some GvH clones appeared in ileal mucosa or blood before recipient bone marrow.

CDR1 is SGHTA and CDR2 is FQGNSA in the germline V gene. CDR3 length: 13 residues. V lost 4 bases to trimming and J lost 4 bases; unmatched junction nucleotides: 0. Of note for this clone: Its antigen is currently unknown.

The data were produced by immunoSEQ multiplex PCR, yet TCRdb's version contains in-frame clones alone and is incomplete. Of tens of thousands of clones in the sample, about nine tenths were seen once. The source was unstimulated CD4+ T cells sorted from spleen or lymph node cells, collected before transplant. The rearrangement links TRBV7-2 to TRBJ2-3; 9 nucleotides agree with TRBD1. This clonotype originated in a human donor who was the organ donor for an intestinal transplant. The CDR3 DNA follows: TGTGCCAGCAGCTGGACAGGGGCAGATACGCAGTATTTT. Translated, it gives CASSWTGADTQYF.